This T cell receptor beta chain was identified in a study of control samples from healthy donors and cancer patients. The assay was immunoSEQ multiplex PCR, and TCRdb's table has in-frame clones only and misses some. The table has around 93,000 clones, about 86% seen once. Germline assignment: CDR1 KGHSH and CDR2 LQKENI. The CDR3 has 16 amino acids. Trimming removed 5 bases from V and 4 bases from J, with 15 bases in between. Specimen: blood. This TCR was sampled from a man aged 25-45 years in good health. The chain links TRBV18 to TRBJ2-6; tentatively, D is TRBD2 (5 bases). For the CDR3, the DNA is TGTGCCAGCTCATTCCTCGGGGTAGCCGGGGCCAACGTCCTGACTTTC. It translates to CASSFLGVAGANVLTF.